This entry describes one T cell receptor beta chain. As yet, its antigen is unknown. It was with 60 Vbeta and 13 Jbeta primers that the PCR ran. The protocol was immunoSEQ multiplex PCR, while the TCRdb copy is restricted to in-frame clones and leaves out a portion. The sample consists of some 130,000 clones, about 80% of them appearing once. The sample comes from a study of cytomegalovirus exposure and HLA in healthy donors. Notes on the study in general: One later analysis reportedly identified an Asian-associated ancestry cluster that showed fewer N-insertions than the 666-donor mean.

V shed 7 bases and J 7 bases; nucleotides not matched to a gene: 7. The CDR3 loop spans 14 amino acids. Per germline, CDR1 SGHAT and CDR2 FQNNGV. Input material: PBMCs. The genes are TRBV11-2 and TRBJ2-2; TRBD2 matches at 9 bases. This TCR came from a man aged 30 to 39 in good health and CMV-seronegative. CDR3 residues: CASTQERGVGELFF. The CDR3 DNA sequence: TGTGCCAGCACCCAAGAGCGGGGGGTCGGGGAGCTGTTTTTT.